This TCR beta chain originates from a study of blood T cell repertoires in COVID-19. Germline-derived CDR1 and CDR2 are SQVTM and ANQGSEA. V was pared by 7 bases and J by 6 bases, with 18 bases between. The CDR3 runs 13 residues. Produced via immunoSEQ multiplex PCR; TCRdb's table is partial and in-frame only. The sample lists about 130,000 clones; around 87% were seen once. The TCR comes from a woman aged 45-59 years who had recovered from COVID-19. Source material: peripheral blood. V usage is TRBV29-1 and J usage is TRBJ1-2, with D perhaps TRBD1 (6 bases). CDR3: CSAAPRDTDGYTF. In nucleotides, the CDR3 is TGCAGCGCCGCCCCCAGGGACACCGATGGCTACACCTTC.